The T cell receptor (beta chain) described here comes from a study of PD-L1 blockade in urothelial cancer. Overall study: About 90% of the roughly 30 patients were men who had bladder-origin urothelial cancer.

TCRdb's table, derived via immunoSEQ multiplex PCR, lists solely in-frame clones and lacks some. The sample records around 26,000 clones, under 90% being singletons. Stated time point: peripheral blood 6 weeks after treatment start. The trim removed 9 bases at V and 4 bases at J, leaving 7 bases unmatched. The CDR3 is 14 amino acids. CDR1 is SGHNT and CDR2 is YENEEA in the germline V gene. Sequenced here: PBMCs, sampled around atezolizumab (anti-PD-L1) treatment. This sequence joins TRBV11-3 and TRBJ2-1; 9 bases line up with TRBD1. The receptor was isolated from a man aged 70 or older with urothelial cancer. CDR3 in amino acids: CASEKDRGYNEQFF. The CDR3 coding sequence is TGTGCCAGTGAAAAGGACAGGGGATACAATGAGCAGTTCTTC.